The 22 T cell receptor beta chains below all came from one sample that was sequenced in a study of blood T cell repertoires in COVID-19. TCRdb's copy holds only in-frame clones and misses some; the assay was immunoSEQ multiplex PCR. Of 270,000 or so clones in the sample, around 86% were seen once. The sequencing sample was made of peripheral blood. Receptor source: a human donor in a cohort sampled during active COVID-19.

The V call is TRBV7-9, the J call TRBJ1-1, with no clear D. Trimming cost V 3 bases and J 8 bases, with 13 bases left between them. This CDR3 region has 13 residues. Germline CDR1 and CDR2: SEHNR and FQNEAQ (reference sequence). The CDR3 sequence: CASSFGRESEAFF. The CDR3 DNA sequence: TGTGCCAGCAGCTTTGGGCGGGAATCCGAAGCTTTCTTT.

This clone was observed a few times. CDR3 nucleotide sequence: TGTGCCAGCAGCTTAGCCGCTAGCGGCTTCACAGATACGCAGTATTTT. Its protein is CASSLAASGFTDTQYF. The chain is built from TRBV7-9 and TRBJ2-3, with TRBD2 matching over 7 bases. V shed 0 bases and J 2 bases; nucleotides not matched to a gene: 5. Germline CDR1 is SEHNR and CDR2 is FQNEAQ (reference sequence). The CDR3 has 16 amino acids.

The chain couples TRBV6-2 or TRBV6-3 to TRBJ2-5; no firm D call. CDR3 length: 17 amino acids. CDR1 and CDR2 from the germline V gene are MNHEY and SVGEGT. V was cut by 6 bases and J by 5 bases, with 25 bases left in between. CDR3 residues: CASSTRLSQFPSETQYF. DNA of the CDR3: TGTGCCAGCAGCACGAGACTTTCTCAATTCCCATCGGAGACCCAGTACTTC.

Regarding this clone: This sample also contains other DNA sequences that code for the same CDR3. V usage is TRBV9 and J usage is TRBJ2-3, with D unresolved. The CDR3 runs 15 residues. The germline V gene encodes CDR1 SGDLS and CDR2 YYNGEE. V lost 2 bases, J lost 0 bases, and 10 bases lay in between. The CDR3: CASSVRLASTDTQYF. Written as DNA, the CDR3 is TGTGCCAGCAGCGTGAGATTAGCTAGCACAGATACGCAGTATTTT.

The rearrangement links TRBV5-1 to TRBJ2-3; 9 positions agree with TRBD2. There are 17 residues in the CDR3. CDR1 is SGHRS, CDR2 YFSETQ, per germline. V lost 2 bases to trimming and J lost 1 base; unmatched junction nucleotides: 8. The CDR3 region has the DNA TGCGCCAGCAGCTTCCCCTTAGCGGGAGCGGGCACAGATACGCAGTATTTT. It yields the protein CASSFPLAGAGTDTQYF.

V and J are TRBV5-1 and TRBJ2-7, with TRBD1 matching over 7 bases. The CDR3 sequence is 14 residues long. The germline V gene encodes CDR1 SGHRS and CDR2 YFSETQ. Trimming cost V 4 bases and J 6 bases; bases outside gene matches: 10. The CDR3, as DNA: TGCGCCAGCAGCCTTAGCATAACAGGGGCCGAGCAGTACTTC. It yields the protein CASSLSITGAEQYF.

The chain is built from TRBV5-1 and TRBJ1-1; D ambiguous. The ends were cut back, 5 bases at V and 4 bases at J, with 12 bases in the middle. The germline V gene encodes CDR1 SGHRS and CDR2 YFSETQ. The CDR3 length is 13 residues. The CDR3 here is CASRLHEATEAFF. The CDR3, as DNA: TGCGCCAGCAGGCTACATGAGGCCACTGAAGCTTTCTTT.

The chain is built from TRBV5-4 and TRBJ2-7, with a weak D call TRBD2 (6 bases). This CDR3 contains 15 residues. V dropped 3 bases and J dropped 5 bases, with 18 bases sitting between them. Germline V gives CDR1 SGHNT, CDR2 YYREEE (reference sequence). The CDR3 protein is CASSSAPGRLDEQYF. In DNA, the CDR3 is TGTGCCAGCAGCTCCGCCCCAGGTAGACTAGACGAGCAGTACTTC.

The chain combines TRBV14 with TRBJ1-6, with a possible D match to TRBD1 (5 bases). Germline CDR1 SGHDN, CDR2 FVKESK. The CDR3 length is 14 residues. The V end was cut by 1 base, the J end by 6 bases, with 7 bases between. CDR3: CASSQGTSNSPLHF. The CDR3 nucleotides are TGTGCCAGCAGCCAAGGGACAAGTAATTCACCCCTCCACTTT. The variable domain in full, completed from reference TRBV14 and TRBJ1-6, reads EAGVTQFPSHSVIEKGQTVTLRCDPISGHDNLYWYRRVMGKEIKFLLHFVKESKQDESGMPNNRFLAERTGGTYSTLKVQPAELEDSGVYFCASSQGTSNSPLHFGNGTRLTVT.

The genes are TRBV7-3 and TRBJ2-1, with D uncertain. The V end lost 5 bases, the J end lost 0 bases, and 11 bases lay between the germline ends. The CDR3 is 15 amino acids. Germline-derived CDR1 and CDR2 are SGHTA and FQGTGA. CDR3 nucleotide sequence: TGTGCCAGCAGCCCTGATAGGAGCTCCTACAATGAGCAGTTCTTC. Translating gives CASSPDRSSYNEQFF.

The V call is TRBV2, the J call TRBJ1-3, with TRBD1 matching over 7 bases. CDR1 and CDR2 from the germline V gene are SNHLY and FYNNEI. V trimming: 2 bases; J trimming: 4 bases; junction bases outside the gene matches: 2. The CDR3 contains 14 residues. The CDR3 DNA is TGTGCCAGCAGTGAACAGGGGGGCGGAAACACCATATATTTT. This gives the protein CASSEQGGGNTIYF.

The gene calls are TRBV19 and TRBJ2-1; no reliable D call. The CDR3 covers 13 residues. Deletions cut 1 base from V and 7 bases from J, with 8 bases between. CDR1 is LNHDA and CDR2 is SQIVND in the germline V gene (reference sequence). The CDR3 here is CASSIVTENEQFF. Written as DNA, the CDR3 is TGTGCCAGTAGTATAGTAACAGAAAATGAGCAGTTCTTC.

CDR3 protein: CATSDYGGGYTF. The CDR3 DNA sequence: TGTGCCACCAGTGATTACGGGGGGGGCTACACCTTC. The chain links TRBV24-1 to TRBJ1-2; possibly TRBD1 for D (5 bases). The CDR3 is 12 amino acids. Germline CDR1 KGHDR, CDR2 SFDVKD. V dropped 2 bases and J dropped 8 bases, with 8 bases sitting between them.

The V gene is TRBV19, the J gene TRBJ1-1; D is unresolved. With 6 bases removed from V and 3 bases from J, the gap between germline ends came to 32 bases. The germline V gene has CDR1 LNHDA and CDR2 SQIVND (reference sequence). The CDR3 loop spans 20 amino acids. CDR3 protein: CASSSPPQRLVNREDTEAFF. The CDR3 DNA reads as TGTGCCAGTAGCTCTCCGCCCCAACGATTAGTAAACCGTGAGGACACTGAAGCTTTCTTT.

The chain is built from TRBV29-1 and TRBJ2-1; 14 positions agree with TRBD2. With V trimmed by 6 bases and J by 10 bases, 5 bases remained unmatched. This CDR3 region has 13 residues. Germline loops: CDR1 SQVTM, CDR2 ANQGSEA. In DNA, the CDR3 is TGCAGCGTCGTGGGACTAGCGGGAGTCGAGCAGTTCTTC. Residues: CSVVGLAGVEQFF.

This chain connects TRBV28 to TRBJ2-7, with 9 bases identical to TRBD2. V lost 3 bases and J lost 4; bases outside the gene matches: 7. From germline, CDR1 is MDHEN and CDR2 SYDVKM. This CDR3 spans 15 amino acids. CDR3 sequence reads: CASSLGRLAVYEQYF. CDR3 nucleotides: TGTGCCAGCAGTTTGGGTCGACTAGCGGTATACGAGCAGTACTTC.

The chain combines TRBV18 with TRBJ2-7; D not resolved. The CDR3 is 12 amino acids. V was clipped by 6 bases and J by 2 bases, with 8 bases between them. Germline V gives CDR1 KGHSH, CDR2 LQKENI. The CDR3 nucleotides are TGTGCCAGCTCTTCAATTCCCTACGAGCAGTACTTC. Translating gives CASSSIPYEQYF.

The gene calls are TRBV29-1 and TRBJ2-5; tentatively, D is TRBD2 (5 bases). V was cut by 2 bases and J by 6 bases, with 10 bases left in between. This CDR3 is 12 amino acids long. CDR1 is SQVTM, CDR2 ANQGSEA, per germline. The CDR3 sequence is CSVESGSKTQYF. As DNA, the CDR3 is TGCAGCGTTGAATCGGGGTCGAAGACCCAGTACTTC.

This clone appeared a single time. The chain combines TRBV21-1 with TRBJ2-7; TRBD2, the D gene given by the table, was not confirmed from the DNA. TRBV21-1 corresponds to a pseudogene. The CDR3 loop spans 19 amino acids. The CDR3: CASSTMGTVTSGSLNEQYF. The CDR3 region has the DNA TGTGCCAGCAGCACCATGGGGACAGTAACTAGCGGGAGCCTCAACGAGCAGTACTTC.

In this sample, this clone turned up once. This chain joins TRBV27 and TRBJ2-7, with TRBD2 identical over 7 bases. Looked up from germline, CDR1 is MNHEY and CDR2 is SMNVEV (reference sequence). J gave up 0 bases and V 1 base, and 6 bases lay outside the gene matches. The CDR3 runs 16 residues. CDR3 in DNA: TGTGCCAGCAGTTTATTTTCCCGCGGGAGCTCCTACGAGCAGTACTTC. Encoded protein: CASSLFSRGSSYEQYF.

This chain joins TRBV5-4 and TRBJ2-7; possible D gene TRBD1, 6 bases. V lost 5 bases and J lost 3, with 15 bases in between. This CDR3 is built from 14 residues. Germline CDR1 SGHNT, CDR2 YYREEE (reference sequence). Written as DNA, the CDR3 is TGTGCCAGCAGTCCCGATCAGGGGAACTACGAGCAGTACTTC. Its protein product is CASSPDQGNYEQYF.

The J gene is TRBJ2-7, the V gene TRBV18, with 8 bases lining up with TRBD1. CDR1 and CDR2 (germline): KGHSH, LQKENI. The junction had 16 bases not matched to a gene; V was cut back by 2 bases and J by 7 bases. The CDR3 consists of 17 residues. CDR3 DNA sequence: TGTGCCAGCTCACCATCAGGGGGCGCCGCGCCGGAGCGGGAGCAGTACTTC. Translated, it gives CASSPSGGAAPEREQYF.